This T cell receptor beta chain originates from a study of T cells after yellow fever vaccination. About the study: CD3, CD45RA, CCR7 and CD95 defined the sorted EM, EMRA, CM and Tscm memory subsets. With SMART-Seq v4 Ultra Low Input, the fractions containing low cell numbers were prepared. Study-level findings and limits: Sorted repertoires could include abundant contaminating clonotypes from bulk cells.

TCRdb re-called the 5' RACE reads through MiXCR, storing one row per CDR3 protein. Here the sample spans approximately 32,000 distinct CDR3 sequences, roughly 10% being singletons. This clonotype has a count of ten or more. Per the germline V gene, CDR1 is SGHAT and CDR2 is FQDESV (reference sequence). Trimming stripped 5 bases from V and 2 bases from J, with 15 bases between. This CDR3 spans 15 amino acids. The V call is TRBV11-1, the J call TRBJ1-1, with D perhaps TRBD1 (6 bases). This receptor was taken from a man between 18 and 29 years old who received the YFV17D yellow fever vaccine. This specimen consisted of PBMCs, either bulk or a sorted T-cell subset (CD4+, CD8+, memory, or dextramer-sorted; not recorded which), obtained around 14 days after the first yellow fever vaccination. The CDR3 region is CASSPHGGGNTEAFF. CDR3 in DNA: TGTGCCAGCAGCCCTCATGGGGGGGGCAACACTGAAGCTTTCTTT.